This is a list of T cell receptor beta chains from one sample in a study of neoadjuvant nivolumab and ipilimumab in lung cancer. The protocol was immunoSEQ multiplex PCR, while the TCRdb copy is restricted to in-frame clones and leaves out a portion. This sample has more than 40,000 clones, with approximately 90% found just once. The specimen was blood, collected before neoadjuvant nivolumab, alone or with ipilimumab. The receptors originated from an adult with non-small cell lung cancer. Some clones in this sample may be carry-over from other donors' samples. Each CDR3 is given with its conserved first and last residue. A D gene is named only where the DNA matches it firmly. Not all rows give a size; the values are once, few, many and, for expanded clones, a class.

abundance	v_gene	j_gene	d_gene	CDR3aa	CDR3nt
-	TRBV7-9	TRBJ2-1	TRBD1	CASSPGDRYNEQFF	TGTGCCAGCAGCCCAGGGGACAGATACAATGAGCAGTTCTTC
-	TRBV7-9	TRBJ1-3	-	CASSLAVGGSGNTIYF	TGTGCCAGCAGCTTAGCGGTTGGAGGGTCAGGAAACACCATATATTTT
-	TRBV30	TRBJ1-1	-	CAWSGSLPGAFF	TGTGCCTGGAGTGGCAGTCTGCCGGGAGCTTTCTTT
-	TRBV6-6	TRBJ2-5	TRBD2	CASSSGLAGDQETQYF	TGTGCCAGCAGCTCGGGACTAGCGGGAGACCAAGAGACCCAGTACTTC
-	TRBV14	TRBJ2-7	-	CASSFDSVYEQYF	TGTGCCAGCAGTTTTGACTCTGTCTACGAGCAGTACTTC
-	TRBV5-1	TRBJ1-3	-	CASSSGESSGNTIYF	TGCGCCAGCAGCTCGGGGGAGAGCTCTGGAAACACCATATATTTT
-	TRBV2	TRBJ2-7	-	CASSATGTRTYEQYF	TGTGCCAGCAGTGCAACCGGGACGAGAACCTACGAGCAGTACTTC
-	TRBV4-1	TRBJ1-2	-	CASSHPGGAVGYTF	TGCGCCAGCAGCCATCCGGGGGGCGCTGTTGGCTACACCTTC
-	TRBV2	TRBJ2-2	TRBD2	CASSDHSGRVSGELFF	TGTGCCAGCAGTGATCATAGCGGGAGGGTTAGCGGGGAGCTGTTTTTT
-	TRBV29-1	TRBJ2-5	TRBD2	CSVLMGLVGETQYF	TGCAGCGTCCTAATGGGACTAGTCGGAGAGACCCAGTACTTC
-	TRBV11-2	TRBJ1-1	-	CASSLVGIGTEAFF	TGTGCCAGCAGCTTAGTGGGGATAGGCACTGAAGCTTTCTTT
-	TRBV7-9	TRBJ2-5	TRBD2	CASSETGLAQETQYF	TGTGCCAGCAGCGAAACCGGACTAGCGCAAGAGACCCAGTACTTC
-	TRBV27	TRBJ2-5	-	CASTDRQETQYF	TGTGCCAGCACGGACAGACAAGAGACCCAGTACTTC
-	TRBV9	TRBJ2-2	TRBD2	CASSTREGGELFF	TGTGCCAGCAGCACCAGGGAGGGCGGGGAGCTGTTTTTT
-	TRBV11-1	TRBJ2-5	TRBD1	CASSSRGPETQYF	TGTGCCAGCAGCTCCAGGGGGCCAGAGACCCAGTACTTC
-	TRBV9	TRBJ2-1	TRBD2	CASSATALAGINYNEQFF	TGTGCCAGCAGCGCAACCGCTTTAGCGGGGATAAACTACAATGAGCAGTTCTTC
few	TRBV11-2	TRBJ1-2	-	CASSSLDSTGDGYTF	TGTGCCAGCAGCTCCCTGGACTCTACTGGGGATGGCTACACCTTC
-	TRBV5-1	TRBJ2-1	TRBD1	CASRRDSNEQFF	TGCGCCAGCAGAAGGGACAGCAATGAGCAGTTCTTC
-	TRBV5-1	TRBJ2-3	-	CASSLVGGGTDTQYF	TGCGCCAGCAGCTTGGTTGGTGGTGGCACAGATACGCAGTATTTT
-	TRBV27	TRBJ2-7	-	CASSSPTGPLHEQYF	TGTGCCAGCAGTTCCCCGACGGGACCCTTACACGAGCAGTACTTC
-	TRBV9	TRBJ1-2	TRBD1	CASSVEAGGIYGYTF	TGTGCCAGCAGCGTAGAGGCAGGGGGAATCTATGGCTACACCTTC
-	TRBV6-5	TRBJ2-7	-	CASSPRDGTYEQYF	TGTGCCAGCAGTCCCCGGGACGGCACCTACGAGCAGTACTTC